The 2 T cell receptor beta chains in this list originate from one sample, sequenced in a study of T-cell memory formation after mild COVID-19. One entry per CDR3 protein results from TCRdb running MiXCR on the 5' RACE reads. The profile shows around 370,000 distinct CDR3 sequences, roughly 21% of them singletons. Sequenced material: PBMCs or a T cell subset sorted from them (not recorded which). The receptor source for this set is an adult woman who had mild COVID-19 (a few samples of this study predate the infection). Cell type and time point are not known.

CDR3 sequence: CASSPARNTGELFF. CDR3 nucleotide sequence: TGTGCCAGCAGCCCGGCTAGAAACACCGGGGAGCTGTTTTTT. The V and J genes are TRBV12-3 or TRBV12-4 and TRBJ2-2; no reliable D call. The V gene lost 6 bases and the J gene lost 2 bases, with 10 bases spanning the gap. The CDR3 consists of 14 residues.

This clonotype has just a few counts. The chain carries TRBV5-5 and TRBJ1-2, with D unresolved. CDR1 is SGHKS and CDR2 is YYEKEE in the germline V gene (reference sequence). Between the trimmed V and J ends, which lost 5 bases and 7 bases, there was a span of 21 bases. The CDR3 runs to 15 residues. CDR3 region: CASREGVVSISGYTF. The CDR3 nucleotides read TGTGCCAGCAGGGAGGGAGTGGTTTCCATCTCTGGCTACACCTTC. The entire variable domain, with the rest obtained from reference TRBV5-5 and TRBJ1-2, is as follows: DAGVTQSPTHLIKTRGQQVTLRCSPISGHKSVSWYQQVLGQGPQFIFQYYEKEERGRGNFPDRFSARQFPNYSSELNVNALLLGDSALYLCASREGVVSISGYTFGSGTRLTVV.